This entry describes one TCR beta chain. This clone came up many times. This clone's antigen is unknown. The record has no base qualities; no much larger clone is one base away. The sample's treatment or condition label, in plain terms: oral pan-JAK inhibitor, 5-10 mg twice daily. From alopecia areata patients, peripheral blood was collected along with lesional scalp punch biopsies. PBMCs were separated by density centrifugation and stained for CD3, CD4 and CD8, after which CD4+ and CD8+ T cells were sorted on a FACSAria. From the cysteine up to the phenylalanine, the CDR3 has a length of 15 residues. Only the CDR3 DNA stays, 45 bases, in frame from base 1. CDR1 and CDR2, per the germline V gene, are MNHNS and SASEGT. The junction shows trimming of 8 bases on V and 2 bases on J, and the gene matches do not reach 4 bases of it. The data originate from a study of CD8+ T cells in alopecia areata (dated by TCRdb to 2016 to 2019). The study in broad terms: The treated patients took part in an open-label pilot trial in which moderate-to-severe alopecia areata was treated with oral tofacitinib at 5 to 10 mg twice daily. Tofacitinib was given for 6 to 18 months, followed by 6 months of follow-up off drug to assess delayed response and recurrence. Disease severity in treated patients was measured with the SALT score, which quantifies the percentage of affected scalp surface area. High-throughput TCRbeta sequencing was used to examine T cell clonal expansion in alopecia areata in both the C3H/HeJ mouse model and human patients. Scalp tissue and sorted CD4+ and CD8+ peripheral blood T cells from patchy and totalis/universalis alopecia areata patients and from healthy controls were covered by human TCRbeta sequencing. Patients on tofacitinib were biopsied at baseline and after 4 and 24 weeks of treatment, and several of the patients also had a later scalp biopsy. Scalp clonality was compared among normal scalp (n=4), patchy alopecia areata scalp (n=8), and alopecia totalis/universalis scalp (n=8). The RNA source kit depended on sample type: the PAXgene miRNA kit for fixed scalp, the miRNeasy kit for PBMCs, and the RNeasy kit for mouse skin. immunoSEQ multiplex PCR using 35 Vbeta forward primers and 13 Jbeta reverse primers was used to amplify TCRbeta CDR3 regions. The paper as a whole reports these results and caveats: Many expanded lesional clones persisted in scalp and blood during tofacitinib treatment, which may partly explain relapse after stopping treatment. The treated cohort was small, with a single nonresponder, so links between baseline CD8+ expansion and response need larger studies. Resident alphabeta T cells in normal human skin are also sequenced, complicating scalp TCR repertoire analysis, unlike mouse skin dominated by gammadelta T cells. With tofacitinib, both scalp clonality and the number of expanded CD8+ clones among the top 100 scalp clones went down significantly. Shared TCR sequences between patients were less evident than in mice, which may be partly attributable to HLA diversity in the patient population. Compared with normal scalp, lesional scalp, particularly in alopecia totalis/universalis, had higher clonality and more expanded CD8+ clones, which suggests antigenic drive.

The protocol used for the library was the immunoSEQ multiplex PCR assay. For TCR sequencing, RNA was extracted from every sample and reverse transcribed into cDNA to serve as template. SuperScript III was used for first-strand cDNA synthesis, primed with a 2:1 mix of oligo-dT and random hexamers. A synthetic immune receptor repertoire was used to assess amplification bias, and residual bias was removed computationally. The authors' analysis ran thus. Raw reads were preprocessed to remove errors, and CDR3 was defined according to IMGT conventions as the region from the conserved cysteine to phenylalanine. Clonality was computed by normalizing Shannon entropy by log2 of the number of productive unique TCRs and subtracting the result from 1. Whether each scalp clone was CD4 or CD8 was inferred by checking scalp TCRbeta sequences against the CD4 and CD8 repertoires from sorted blood. TCRdb re-hosts the immuneACCESS table, in-frame sequences only. Its copies lack some clones; in the studies checked, an unresolved V gene accounts for under half of them, and the cause for the rest is not known. The V and J calls and the clone size are those of that table, but D and trimming were determined from the DNA. The sample includes about 200,000 clones, with 35% to 45% observed a single time. Under 0.55% of the sample goes to the ten largest clones.

The sequence joins TRBV6-1 to TRBJ2-7; TRBD2 aligns with 15 central bases. The receptor's source is a human donor with alopecia areata. Sequences were derived from CD4+ T cells sorted from blood, sampled at approximately week 30, from a patient treated with tofacitinib. Read as DNA, the sequence is TGTGCCAGCTCTAGGACTAGCGGGGGGGCCTACGAGCAGTACTTC. It codes for CASSRTSGGAYEQYF.